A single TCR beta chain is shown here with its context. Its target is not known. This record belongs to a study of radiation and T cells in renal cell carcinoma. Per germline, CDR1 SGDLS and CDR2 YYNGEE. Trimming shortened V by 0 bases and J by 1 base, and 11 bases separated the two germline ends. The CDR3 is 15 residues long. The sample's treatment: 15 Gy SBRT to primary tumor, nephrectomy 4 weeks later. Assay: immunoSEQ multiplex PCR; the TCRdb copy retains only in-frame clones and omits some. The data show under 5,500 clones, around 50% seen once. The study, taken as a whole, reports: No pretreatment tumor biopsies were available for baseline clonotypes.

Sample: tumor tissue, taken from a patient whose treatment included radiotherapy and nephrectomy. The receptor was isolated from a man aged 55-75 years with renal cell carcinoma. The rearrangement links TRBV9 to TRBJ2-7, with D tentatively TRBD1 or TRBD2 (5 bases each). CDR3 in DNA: TGTGCCAGCAGCGTAGATGGGACGGAATCCTACGAGCAGTACTTC. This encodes CASSVDGTESYEQYF.